This T cell receptor beta chain came from a study of siplizumab effects on memory and regulatory T cells. This table comes from immunoSEQ multiplex PCR, and its TCRdb copy is limited to in-frame clones, with some not included. The data show some 97,000 clones, around 94% seen once. Turning to this clone: Antigen: not known.

Findings of the study overall: Suppressive capability of dividing Tregs from siplizumab cultures went unverified.

This CDR3 contains 13 residues. The germline V gene has CDR1 SQVTM and CDR2 ANQGSEA. V was pared by 7 bases and J by 5 bases, with 17 bases between. The sequence was obtained from a human donor in good health. The chain uses TRBV29-1 and TRBJ2-5; D is perhaps TRBD1 or TRBD2 (5 bases each). Sequencing used Tregs sorted from blood. CDR3 region: CSAKRGRWETQYF. CDR3 in DNA: TGCAGCGCTAAACGGGGACGTTGGGAGACCCAGTACTTC.